Below are 31 T cell receptor beta chains sequenced from a single sample in a study of T cells in localized non-small cell lung cancer. The protocol was immunoSEQ multiplex PCR, while the TCRdb copy is restricted to in-frame clones and leaves out a portion. This table holds 19,000 or so clones, approximately 88% found once. Source: peripheral blood mononuclear cells, taken before any cancer treatment. The source is a male donor aged 60 or over with stage II lung adenocarcinoma.

The chain couples TRBV5-5 to TRBJ1-2, with 8 nucleotides matching TRBD1. CDR1 and CDR2 from the germline V gene are SGHKS and YYEKEE (reference sequence). The CDR3 consists of 16 residues. The V and J ends lost 6 bases and 3 bases, in that order; junction bases with no gene match: 13. The CDR3, as DNA: TGTGCCAGCACCCGACCTAAGACAGGGGAGGACTATGGCTACACCTTC. This gives the protein CASTRPKTGEDYGYTF. The full variable domain, in which reference TRBV5-5 and TRBJ1-2 provide the parts outside the CDR3, is DAGVTQSPTHLIKTRGQQVTLRCSPISGHKSVSWYQQVLGQGPQFIFQYYEKEERGRGNFPDRFSARQFPNYSSELNVNALLLGDSALYLCASTRPKTGEDYGYTFGSGTRLTVV.

This chain joins TRBV2 and TRBJ2-4; D is undetermined. The V gene lost 7 bases and the J gene lost 4 bases, with 23 bases spanning the gap. The CDR3 is 17 residues long. Per the germline V gene, CDR1 is SNHLY and CDR2 is FYNNEI. Written as DNA, the CDR3 is TGTGCCAGCAAGGAAGGCTTTATTGAGTCGATTAAAAACATTCAGTACTTC. Encoded protein: CASKEGFIESIKNIQYF. The full variable domain, with the rest looked up from reference TRBV2 and TRBJ2-4, is EPEVTQTPSHQVTQMGQEVILRCVPISNHLYFYWYRQILGQKVEFLVSFYNNEISEKSEIFDDQFSVERPDGSNFTLKIRSTKLEDSAMYFCASKEGFIESIKNIQYFGAGTRLSVL.

The gene calls are TRBV15 and TRBJ2-2; D ambiguous. There are 13 residues in the CDR3. Germline V CDR1 and CDR2: LNHNV, YYDKDF (reference sequence). The V end was cut by 1 base, the J end by 6 bases, with 6 bases between. CDR3 DNA: TGTGCCACCAGCAGAGGGGTGGCCGGGGAGCTGTTTTTT. It is translated as CATSRGVAGELFF.

The rearrangement links TRBV6-5 to TRBJ1-4, with 9 bases identical to TRBD1. Germline V gene lookup returns CDR1 MNHEY and CDR2 SVGAGI. V was clipped by 6 bases and J by 8 bases; unmatched bases: 10. This CDR3 has 15 amino acids. CDR3 sequence: CASRSPGQGREKLFF. The CDR3 DNA follows: TGTGCCAGCAGGTCCCCGGGACAGGGTAGAGAAAAACTGTTTTTT.

As concerns this clone: It may be a read error: a sequence one base away is much more abundant. Other DNA sequences of this sample code for an identical CDR3. The chain links TRBV5-4 to TRBJ2-2; tentative D call: TRBD1 (8 bases). Trimming pared 4 bases from V and 8 bases from J, leaving 18 bases between. Per the germline V gene, CDR1 is SGHNT and CDR2 is YYREEE (reference sequence). The CDR3 covers 15 residues. Here the CDR3 reads CASSLTGDYSGELFF. For the CDR3, the DNA is TGTGCCAGCAGCCTGACAGGGGACTACTCTGGGGAGCTGTTTTTT.

The chain uses TRBV28 and TRBJ2-1; D is uncertain. The CDR3 extends over 14 amino acids. Germline V CDR1 and CDR2: MDHEN, SYDVKM. Trimming removed 5 bases from V and 2 bases from J, with 10 bases in between. The CDR3 DNA reads as TGTGCCAGCAGTGGAATTCAACCCTACAATGAGCAGTTCTTC. It is translated as CASSGIQPYNEQFF. Full variable domain (remainder filled in from reference TRBV28 and TRBJ2-1): DVKVTQSSRYLVKRTGEKVFLECVQDMDHENMFWYRQDPGLGLRLIYFSYDVKMKEKGDIPEGYSVSREKKERFSLILESASTNQTSMYLCASSGIQPYNEQFFGPGTRLTVL.

V and J are TRBV11-1 and TRBJ2-1; D gene ambiguous. Trimming stripped 1 base from V and 0 bases from J, with 7 bases between. CDR3 length: 15 amino acids. From germline, CDR1 is SGHAT and CDR2 FQDESV (reference sequence). This CDR3 is CASSLGVTSYNEQFF. In DNA form, the CDR3 reads TGTGCCAGCAGCTTAGGAGTCACCTCCTACAATGAGCAGTTCTTC.

This clone was seen a few times. DNA for the CDR3: TGCAGCGTTGATACGGGAGCGGGAATCTATGAGCAGTTCTTC. Its protein is CSVDTGAGIYEQFF. The genes are TRBV29-1 and TRBJ2-1; 7 bases line up with TRBD2. CDR3 length: 14 residues. The junction had 10 bases not matched to a gene; V was cut back by 3 bases and J by 8 bases. Per germline, CDR1 SQVTM and CDR2 ANQGSEA.

The rearrangement joins TRBV29-1 to TRBJ2-1; D tentatively fits TRBD1 or TRBD2 (5 bases each). The CDR3 loop spans 13 amino acids. The V end was cut by 6 bases, the J end by 7 bases, with 16 bases between. Per germline, CDR1 SQVTM and CDR2 ANQGSEA. The CDR3 DNA is TGCAGCGTCACTGAGTCGGGACGAAATGAGCAGTTCTTC. It is translated as CSVTESGRNEQFF.

J is TRBJ2-1 and V is TRBV9; the D gene is possibly TRBD2 (6 bases). The ends were cut back, 6 bases at V and 2 bases at J, with 12 bases in the middle. The CDR3 extends over 14 amino acids. Germline V gives CDR1 SGDLS, CDR2 YYNGEE. The CDR3 protein is CASTSGEAYNEQFF. The CDR3 coding sequence is TGTGCCAGCACTTCCGGGGAGGCCTACAATGAGCAGTTCTTC.

V usage is TRBV28 and J usage is TRBJ1-1, with 8 bases fitting TRBD1. Germline assignment: CDR1 MDHEN and CDR2 SYDVKM. There are 14 residues in the CDR3. Trimming removed 5 bases from V and 9 bases from J; junction bases left unmatched: 11. The CDR3, as DNA: TGTGCCAGCAGTCCCATCCGGACAGGGAGTCAAGCTTTCTTT. Translation: CASSPIRTGSQAFF. The variable domain in full, completed from reference TRBV28 and TRBJ1-1, reads DVKVTQSSRYLVKRTGEKVFLECVQDMDHENMFWYRQDPGLGLRLIYFSYDVKMKEKGDIPEGYSVSREKKERFSLILESASTNQTSMYLCASSPIRTGSQAFFGQGTRLTVV.

CDR3 region: CASSYGSSADEQFF. In DNA form, the CDR3 reads TGTGCCAGCAGTTACGGGTCCAGCGCGGATGAGCAGTTCTTC. The gene calls are TRBV6-5 and TRBJ2-1; D is ambiguous. Deletions cut 2 bases from V and 8 bases from J, with 13 bases between. The CDR3 spans 14 residues. CDR1 and CDR2 (germline): MNHEY, SVGAGI.

The chain employs TRBV11-3 and TRBJ2-1, with TRBD2 matching 13 bases. The CDR3 has 15 amino acids. V shed 4 bases, J shed 9 bases, and the junction held 6 bases outside the gene matches. CDR1 and CDR2 from the germline V gene are SGHNT and YENEEA. The CDR3 bases are TGTGCCAGCAGCTCCACTAGCGGGAGGGCCGGTGAGCAGTTCTTC. Encoded protein: CASSSTSGRAGEQFF. Based on the CDR3 plus reference TRBV11-3 and TRBJ2-1, the full variable domain is EAGVVQSPRYKIIEKKQPVAFWCNPISGHNTLYWYLQNLGQGPELLIRYENEEAVDDSQLPKDRFSAERLKGVDSTLKIQPAELGDSAVYLCASSSTSGRAGEQFFGPGTRLTVL.

The chain joins TRBV5-5 to TRBJ2-5; 9 bases match TRBD2. Trimming cost V 1 base and J 2 bases; bases outside gene matches: 6. Germline-derived CDR1 and CDR2 are SGHKS and YYEKEE (reference sequence). The CDR3 is 16 residues long. CDR3 in amino acids: CASSLRGGRGQETQYF. CDR3 DNA: TGTGCCAGCAGCTTGCGGGGCGGGAGGGGTCAAGAGACCCAGTACTTC.

The chain has TRBV18 and TRBJ2-5, with no clear D. There are 11 residues in the CDR3. Germline CDR1 is KGHSH and CDR2 is LQKENI. The V and J ends lost 6 bases and 1 base respectively, with 3 bases between them. DNA of the CDR3: TGTGCCAGCTCTTTCCAAGAGACCCAGTACTTC. Amino acid sequence: CASSFQETQYF.

The gene calls are TRBV9 and TRBJ2-3; D is ambiguous. Trimming pared 0 bases from V and 0 bases from J, leaving 11 bases between. Germline-derived CDR1 and CDR2 are SGDLS and YYNGEE. The CDR3 covers 16 residues. Written as DNA, the CDR3 is TGTGCCAGCAGCGTAGCCGGGTCCCCTAGCACAGATACGCAGTATTTT. Amino acids: CASSVAGSPSTDTQYF.

The chain carries TRBV5-1 and TRBJ1-3, with a tentative D call TRBD1 (5 bases). V gave up 1 base and J gave up 3 bases, with 11 bases separating them. The CDR3 has 15 amino acids. CDR1 SGHRS and CDR2 YFSETQ come from the germline V gene. CDR3 loop: CASSLIGGDGNTIYF. In DNA form, the CDR3 reads TGCGCCAGCAGCTTGATCGGGGGGGATGGAAACACCATATATTTT.

The V and J genes are TRBV10-2 and TRBJ2-5, with D possibly being TRBD2 (6 bases). Germline lookup yields CDR1 WSHSY and CDR2 SAAADI. The V and J ends lost 5 bases and 3 bases respectively, with 19 bases between them. The length of the CDR3 is 16 residues. In nucleotides, the CDR3 is TGCGCCAGCAGTCCGGTCGGGCTTAGCGGTAAAGAGACCCAGTACTTC. Translated: CASSPVGLSGKETQYF.

The rearrangement joins TRBV9 to TRBJ1-5; D gene unclear. The CDR3 has 13 amino acids. Germline CDR1 is SGDLS and CDR2 is YYNGEE. V lost 3 bases to trimming and J lost 3 bases, with 7 bases between them. The CDR3 bases are TGTGCCAGCAGCGCTACGGACAATCAGCCCCAGCATTTT. Protein product: CASSATDNQPQHF. The variable domain in full, completed from reference TRBV9 and TRBJ1-5, reads DSGVTQTPKHLITATGQRVTLRCSPRSGDLSVYWYQQSLDQGLQFLIQYYNGEERAKGNILERFSAQQFPDLHSELNLSSLELGDSALYFCASSATDNQPQHFGDGTRLSIL.

This clone appeared once. The chain links TRBV5-1 to TRBJ1-5; D uncertain. V was pared by 4 bases and J by 5 bases, with 10 bases between. This CDR3 contains 13 residues. The germline CDR1 and CDR2 sequences are SGHRS and YFSETQ. The CDR3 spells CASSVTTDQPQHF. Written as DNA, the CDR3 is TGCGCCAGCAGCGTGACGACGGATCAGCCCCAGCATTTT.

V and J are TRBV6-1 and TRBJ2-2, with 8 bases lining up with TRBD1. V shed 7 bases, J shed 5 bases, and the junction held 6 bases outside the gene matches. The CDR3 has 14 amino acids. The germline V gene has CDR1 MNHNS and CDR2 SASEGT. In nucleotides, the CDR3 is TGTGCCAGCAATTTCGACAGGGGAACCGGGGAGCTGTTTTTT. Its translation is CASNFDRGTGELFF.

This chain connects TRBV28 to TRBJ1-5; D might be TRBD1 (6 bases). Germline CDR1 MDHEN, CDR2 SYDVKM. Trimming cost V 6 bases and J 6 bases, with 21 bases left between them. This CDR3 comprises 16 residues. The DNA for the CDR3 is TGTGCCAGCAGGCCGTACAACCTCGGACAGTTTCAGCCCCAGCATTTT. This codes for CASRPYNLGQFQPQHF.

The chain carries TRBV11-1 and TRBJ2-1; D is perhaps TRBD1 or TRBD2 (5 bases each). The V gene's germline CDR1 is SGHAT and CDR2 FQDESV (reference sequence). The germline V and J ends were trimmed by 4 bases and 2 bases, with 12 bases remaining between them. CDR3 length equals 15 residues. The CDR3 DNA is TGTGCCAGCAGCTACGGGTGGGGGACCTACAATGAGCAGTTCTTC. It yields the protein CASSYGWGTYNEQFF.

The CDR3 sequence is CSVPAGGSVADTQYF. Here the CDR3 DNA reads TGCAGCGTCCCCGCGGGCGGGAGCGTCGCAGATACGCAGTATTTT. The V call is TRBV29-1, the J call TRBJ2-3, with 7 bases aligning to TRBD2. The CDR3 is 15 amino acids. Germline V gene data show CDR1 as SQVTM and CDR2 as ANQGSEA. V lost 6 bases and J lost 4; bases outside the gene matches: 13.

The chain is built from TRBV28 and TRBJ2-7; TRBD2 matches at 7 bases. In germline, CDR1 is MDHEN, CDR2 SYDVKM. V lost 10 bases to trimming and J lost 5 bases; unmatched junction nucleotides: 14. The CDR3 totals 14 residues. This CDR3 reads CATKLGGEFHEQYF. For the CDR3, the DNA is TGTGCCACCAAGCTTGGGGGGGAGTTCCACGAGCAGTACTTC. Looking up the rest from reference TRBV28 and TRBJ2-7 gives the full variable domain: DVKVTQSSRYLVKRTGEKVFLECVQDMDHENMFWYRQDPGLGLRLIYFSYDVKMKEKGDIPEGYSVSREKKERFSLILESASTNQTSMYLCATKLGGEFHEQYFGPGTRLTVT.

V and J are TRBV7-6 and TRBJ1-2; TRBD1 agrees at 12 bases. Germline V gene sequence: CDR1 SGHVS, CDR2 FNYEAQ. The CDR3 sequence is 18 residues long. The trim removed 5 bases at V and 7 bases at J, leaving 17 bases unmatched. CDR3 loop: CASSKRPPGTGGLGGYTF. CDR3 bases: TGTGCCAGCAGCAAACGACCTCCCGGGACAGGGGGCCTCGGTGGCTACACCTTC.

This chain uses TRBV6-5 with TRBJ2-1; D ambiguous. Germline V gene data show CDR1 as MNHEY and CDR2 as SVGAGI. V lost 5 bases and J 1 base, leaving 12 bases between the germline ends. The CDR3 covers 15 residues. CDR3 amino acids: CASSRSWSSYNEQFF. Written as DNA, the CDR3 is TGTGCCAGCAGTCGGAGCTGGAGTTCCTACAATGAGCAGTTCTTC.

The chain combines TRBV27 with TRBJ2-1; 8 bases match TRBD1. The CDR3 is 16 residues long. Germline V gives CDR1 MNHEY, CDR2 SMNVEV (reference sequence). V lost 3 bases and J lost 5; bases outside the gene matches: 9. In nucleotides, the CDR3 is TGTGCCAGCAGTTTTTGGACAGGGATATCGGACAATGAGCAGTTCTTC. Residues: CASSFWTGISDNEQFF.

CDR3 in amino acids: CASSLLRGLAGGALFF. CDR3 in DNA: TGTGCCAGCAGTTTATTAAGGGGACTAGCGGGAGGTGCGTTGTTCTTC. The rearrangement uses TRBV28 and TRBJ2-1, with 15 nucleotides matching TRBD2. This CDR3 comprises 16 residues. The germline V gene encodes CDR1 MDHEN and CDR2 SYDVKM. The trim removed 1 base at V and 15 bases at J, leaving 10 bases unmatched.

This clone has a handful of counts. The chain recombines TRBV9 with TRBJ1-5; unclear D gene. The V and J ends lost 0 bases and 5 bases respectively, with 6 bases between them. Germline CDR1 is SGDLS and CDR2 is YYNGEE. This CDR3 spans 13 amino acids. The CDR3: CASSVEGYQPQHF. In DNA, the CDR3 is TGTGCCAGCAGCGTAGAAGGTTATCAGCCCCAGCATTTT.

The V gene is TRBV11-2, the J gene TRBJ1-2; D unclear. The CDR3 has 13 residues. V was trimmed by 5 bases and J by 7 bases, leaving 14 bases between them. Germline V lookup: CDR1 SGHAT, CDR2 FQNNGV. The DNA for the CDR3 is TGTGCCAGCAGCAGAATGGGTATGAGTGGCTACACCTTC. Its protein is CASSRMGMSGYTF.